One and the same sample provided the 32 T cell receptor beta chains below, sequenced in a study of cytomegalovirus exposure and HLA in healthy donors. Primers included in the PCR were 60 Vbeta and 13 Jbeta primers. The method was immunoSEQ multiplex PCR; TCRdb's version includes in-frame clones alone and lacks a portion of them. The sample consists of over 95,000 clones, over 75% of them appearing once. Material: PBMCs. These receptors all come from a man between 40 and 49 years old in good health and CMV-seropositive.

In this sample, this clone turned up a few times. The chain links TRBV19 to TRBJ1-6; the D gene is possibly TRBD1 (5 bases). This CDR3 spans 15 amino acids. Germline V lookup: CDR1 LNHDA, CDR2 SQIVND (reference sequence). The V gene lost 3 bases and the J gene lost 7 bases, with 13 bases spanning the gap. CDR3 nucleotide sequence: TGTGCCAGTAGTATCGTTGGGACTGGCAATTCACCCCTCCACTTT. Its translation: CASSIVGTGNSPLHF.

In this sample, this clone turned up once. The chain has TRBV19 and TRBJ1-5, with a tentative D call TRBD1 (5 bases). CDR3 size: 15 residues. Per the germline V gene, CDR1 is LNHDA and CDR2 is SQIVND (reference sequence). Trimming removed 9 bases at V and 4 bases at J, with 19 bases between. In DNA form, the CDR3 reads TGTGCCAGCAACGACAGAGCCTCAGGGAATCAGCCCCAGCATTTT. It specifies CASNDRASGNQPQHF. The full variable domain, rest sourced from reference TRBV19 and TRBJ1-5, is DGGITQSPKYLFRKEGQNVTLSCEQNLNHDAMYWYRQDPGQGLRLIYYSQIVNDFQKGDIAEGYSVSREKKESFPLTVTSAQKNPTAFYLCASNDRASGNQPQHFGDGTRLSIL.

V usage is TRBV2 and J usage is TRBJ2-5; possible D gene TRBD1, 5 bases. CDR1 is SNHLY, CDR2 FYNNEI, per germline. V was pared by 10 bases and J by 5 bases, with 14 bases between. The CDR3 spans 12 residues. CDR3 bases: TGTGCCACCAGGGATTTCGGGGAGACCCAGTACTTC. Its protein product is CATRDFGETQYF.

Only one count was recorded for this clone. The chain employs TRBV13 and TRBJ2-1; TRBD2 aligns across 14 bases. V lost 5 bases, J lost 4 bases, and 22 bases stayed unmatched. CDR1 PRHDT and CDR2 FYEKMQ come from the germline V gene (reference sequence). The CDR3 extends over 22 amino acids. In DNA form, the CDR3 reads TGTGCCAGCAGCCCCGGGACTAGCGGGGGCCCACCTCCTCGCCGATTTTACAATGAGCAGTTCTTC. Its translation: CASSPGTSGGPPPRRFYNEQFF. Combining the CDR3 with reference TRBV13 and TRBJ2-1 gives the whole variable domain AAGVIQSPRHLIKEKRETATLKCYPIPRHDTVYWYQQGPGQDPQFLISFYEKMQSDKGSIPDRFSAQQFSDYHSELNMSSLELGDSALYFCASSPGTSGGPPPRRFYNEQFFGPGTRLTVL.

The chain recombines TRBV29-1 with TRBJ1-2, with 11 positions matching TRBD1. CDR3 length: 13 residues. Trimming cost V 8 bases and J 6 bases; bases outside gene matches: 8. CDR1 is SQVTM and CDR2 is ANQGSEA in the germline V gene. CDR3 coding DNA: TGCAGCACCAGGACAGGGGGCGCGAATGGCTACACCTTC. Translation gives CSTRTGGANGYTF.

The chain carries TRBV18 and TRBJ2-6; D not resolved. The CDR3 totals 17 residues. Trimming shortened V by 1 base and J by 0 bases, and 10 bases separated the two germline ends. The germline V gene has CDR1 KGHSH and CDR2 LQKENI. The CDR3 region is CASSPRLVGSGANVLTF. CDR3 coding DNA: TGTGCCAGCTCACCACGGTTGGTCGGCTCTGGGGCCAACGTCCTGACTTTC.

V and J are TRBV11-1 and TRBJ2-5; no firm D call. Trimming shortened V by 4 bases and J by 1 base, and 10 bases separated the two germline ends. CDR1 and CDR2 from the germline V gene are SGHAT and FQDESV (reference sequence). The CDR3 extends over 14 amino acids. CDR3 sequence reads: CASSSGQAQETQYF. Written as DNA, the CDR3 is TGTGCCAGCAGCTCTGGGCAGGCCCAAGAGACCCAGTACTTC.

The chain is built from TRBV28 and TRBJ1-3; 9 positions match TRBD1. Trimming removed 10 bases from V and 8 bases from J; junction bases left unmatched: 21. CDR3 size: 17 residues. The V gene's germline CDR1 is MDHEN and CDR2 SYDVKM. CDR3 protein: CATQPSPGTGHGYTIYF. CDR3 DNA sequence: TGTGCCACCCAACCTAGCCCAGGGACAGGGCACGGGTACACCATATATTTT.

The J gene is TRBJ2-7, the V gene TRBV19; 7 bases line up with TRBD2. V shed 9 bases, J shed 0 bases, and the junction held 11 bases outside the gene matches. There are 15 residues in the CDR3. CDR1 is LNHDA and CDR2 is SQIVND in the germline V gene (reference sequence). This chain's CDR3 is CASRTGGGSSYEQYF. In DNA, the CDR3 is TGTGCCAGCAGGACCGGGGGAGGGAGCTCCTACGAGCAGTACTTC.

This rearrangement joins TRBV18 to TRBJ1-6, with 7 bases lining up with TRBD1. Germline CDR1 is KGHSH and CDR2 is LQKENI. CDR3 size: 15 residues. With 1 base clipped from V and 7 bases from J, the junction kept 4 bases outside the gene matches. CDR3 in amino acids: CASSPRGQMNSPLHF. CDR3 in DNA: TGTGCCAGCTCACCACGGGGACAGATGAATTCACCCCTCCACTTT.

The chain couples TRBV9 to TRBJ2-7; TRBD2 is a possible D gene (5 bases). The CDR3 is made up of 15 amino acids. The germline V gene has CDR1 SGDLS and CDR2 YYNGEE. The germline V and J ends were trimmed by 2 bases and 2 bases, with 14 bases remaining between them. Written as DNA, the CDR3 is TGTGCCAGCAGCGTCACCCCGACTAACACCTACGAGCAGTACTTC. Translation: CASSVTPTNTYEQYF. The full variable domain, rest sourced from reference TRBV9 and TRBJ2-7, is DSGVTQTPKHLITATGQRVTLRCSPRSGDLSVYWYQQSLDQGLQFLIQYYNGEERAKGNILERFSAQQFPDLHSELNLSSLELGDSALYFCASSVTPTNTYEQYFGPGTRLTVT.

Regarding this clone: Its ends do not fully match the called genes, so a read error is possible. V and J are TRBV7-7 and TRBJ2-2; 9 nucleotides line up with TRBD2. The CDR3 consists of 16 residues. Germline V lookup: CDR1 SSHAT, CDR2 FNYEAQ (reference sequence). CDR3 sequence: CASSLALAGTTGELFF. Written as DNA, the CDR3 is TGTGCTAGCAGCTTAGCCCTAGCGGGAACCACCGGGGAGCTGTTTTTT.

The J gene is TRBJ2-2, the V gene TRBV28; D unclear. CDR1 is MDHEN and CDR2 is SYDVKM in the germline V gene. The length of the CDR3 is 11 residues. The V and J ends lost 3 bases and 7 bases respectively, with 3 bases between them. The CDR3 sequence is CASSFLGELFF. The CDR3 coding sequence is TGTGCCAGCAGTTTTCTCGGGGAGCTGTTTTTT.

The table lists this clone with a few counts. This sequence joins TRBV19 and TRBJ1-1; D perhaps matches TRBD1 (6 bases). V lost 1 base, J lost 8 bases, and 14 bases lay in between. The CDR3 is made up of 14 amino acids. Per germline, CDR1 LNHDA and CDR2 SQIVND (reference sequence). The CDR3 DNA reads TGTGCCAGTAGTATAGGAGGGGGGGGCCCCGAAGCTTTCTTT. It specifies CASSIGGGGPEAFF. The full variable domain, its missing parts supplied by reference TRBV19 and TRBJ1-1, is DGGITQSPKYLFRKEGQNVTLSCEQNLNHDAMYWYRQDPGQGLRLIYYSQIVNDFQKGDIAEGYSVSREKKESFPLTVTSAQKNPTAFYLCASSIGGGGPEAFFGQGTRLTVV.

This rearrangement joins TRBV7-2 to TRBJ1-3; no reliable D call. The germline V and J ends were trimmed by 5 bases and 0 bases, with 17 bases remaining between them. Germline loops: CDR1 SGHTA, CDR2 FQGNSA. The CDR3 is made up of 17 amino acids. CDR3 amino acids: CASSPRSTTVSGNTIYF. CDR3 DNA: TGTGCCAGCAGCCCCCGGTCCACAACAGTCTCTGGAAACACCATATATTTT.

The chain couples TRBV7-2 to TRBJ1-6; no clear D. CDR3 length: 13 amino acids. Germline assignment: CDR1 SGHTA and CDR2 FQGNSA. V dropped 2 bases and J dropped 16 bases, with 15 bases sitting between them. The CDR3 coding sequence is TGTGCCAGCAGCTTATCAGGCGGGCAGTTACTCCACTTT. Its protein is CASSLSGGQLLHF.

The gene calls are TRBV21-1 and TRBJ1-6; TRBD1 is taken as the D call from the table, unchecked against the DNA. TRBV21-1 is recorded as a pseudogene. The CDR3 length is 16 residues. CDR3 sequence (DNA): TGTGCCAGCAGCAATGGATCAGGGGGCCCAAAGCGAAGGCTCCACTTT. As protein: CASSNGSGGPKRRLHF.

V gene TRBV18 combines with J gene TRBJ1-2; 8 bases line up with TRBD1. The trim removed 0 bases at V and 7 bases at J, leaving 7 bases unmatched. Germline lookup yields CDR1 KGHSH and CDR2 LQKENI. The CDR3 is 15 amino acids. CDR3 sequence: CASSPPSGGKGGYTF. The CDR3 nucleotides are TGTGCCAGCTCACCACCCTCAGGGGGCAAGGGTGGCTACACCTTC.

This clone was counted many times. The V gene is TRBV4-1, the J gene TRBJ2-1, with D unresolved. The length of the CDR3 is 13 residues. CDR1 is MGHRA and CDR2 is YSYEKL in the germline V gene. V was trimmed by 3 bases and J by 3 bases, leaving 6 bases between them. The CDR3 spells CASSHPGYNEQFF. CDR3 DNA sequence: TGCGCCAGCAGCCATCCAGGCTACAATGAGCAGTTCTTC.

The CDR3 loop reads CASSRQGPQETQYF. CDR3 bases: TGTGCCAGCAGCCGACAGGGGCCCCAAGAGACCCAGTACTTC. This sequence joins TRBV25-1 and TRBJ2-5, with 8 bases identical to TRBD1. Trimming cost V 6 bases and J 1 base; bases outside gene matches: 4. The CDR3 has 14 residues. In germline, CDR1 is MGHDK, CDR2 SYGVNS.

Note on this clone: The junction and the germline gene differ at one end; a read error may be behind it. The CDR3 reads CASSLGEGRPKPQHF. The CDR3 DNA sequence: TGTGCCAGCAGCTTAGGGGAGGGTCGGCCGAAGCCTCAGCATTTT. J is TRBJ1-5 and V is TRBV7-2; no clear D. CDR3 size: 15 residues. Germline values: CDR1 SGHTA, CDR2 FQGNSA.

The chain combines TRBV11-1 with TRBJ1-2; weak D call: TRBD1 (5 bases). Trimming left V 0 bases short and J 3 bases short, with 11 bases between. Germline loops: CDR1 SGHAT, CDR2 FQDESV (reference sequence). This CDR3 is built from 15 residues. The CDR3 is CASSLAGDPYYGYTF. DNA of the CDR3: TGTGCCAGCAGCTTAGCAGGGGATCCATACTATGGCTACACCTTC.

The chain combines TRBV19 with TRBJ1-1, with 8 bases aligning to TRBD1. This CDR3 is 15 amino acids long. The V segment lost 5 bases and the J segment 1 base; nucleotides outside the gene matches: 6. Germline CDR1 is LNHDA and CDR2 is SQIVND (reference sequence). The CDR3 region is CASSPRGRANTEAFF. The DNA for the CDR3 is TGTGCCAGTAGTCCCAGGGGGCGGGCGAACACTGAAGCTTTCTTT.

V and J are TRBV9 and TRBJ1-1, with TRBD1 matching 7 bases. Germline CDR1 SGDLS, CDR2 YYNGEE. Trimming at V came to 4 bases and at J to 5 bases, leaving 8 bases not matched to a gene. This CDR3 is built from 14 residues. The CDR3 here is CASSSQDRWTEAFF. CDR3 coding DNA: TGTGCCAGCAGCTCCCAGGACAGGTGGACTGAAGCTTTCTTT.

The DNA of the CDR3 is TGCGCCAGCAGCTTGGAGGGCAGGGGCCACGAGCAGTACTTC. Translation gives CASSLEGRGHEQYF. The chain has TRBV5-1 and TRBJ2-7, with a possible D match to TRBD1 (6 bases). The CDR3 totals 14 residues. Germline loops: CDR1 SGHRS, CDR2 YFSETQ. Trimming stripped 0 bases from V and 5 bases from J, with 12 bases between.

The chain links TRBV10-2 to TRBJ1-6; no definite D call. The CDR3 runs 11 residues. With 7 bases removed from V and 6 bases from J, the gap between germline ends came to 4 bases. Germline assignment: CDR1 WSHSY and CDR2 SAAADI. CDR3 in amino acids: CASTSNSPLHF. The CDR3 bases are TGCGCCAGCACCTCTAATTCACCCCTCCACTTT.

This chain links TRBV7-2 with TRBJ2-5; 8 nucleotides align to TRBD1. The CDR3 consists of 15 residues. The junction had 10 bases not matched to a gene; V was cut back by 5 bases and J by 5 bases. Germline loops: CDR1 SGHTA, CDR2 FQGNSA. The CDR3 protein is CASSLPTGGSETQYF. CDR3 bases: TGTGCCAGCAGCCTACCAACAGGGGGGTCGGAGACCCAGTACTTC.

This clone was seen only a few times. This chain connects TRBV4-1 to TRBJ1-2; D remains ambiguous. Germline CDR1 MGHRA, CDR2 YSYEKL. Trimming cost V 1 base and J 0 bases, with 12 bases left between them. This CDR3 is 16 amino acids long. CDR3 loop: CASSQVEGRTNYGYTF. Written as DNA, the CDR3 is TGCGCCAGCAGCCAAGTCGAGGGCCGGACTAACTATGGCTACACCTTC.

This clone is deemed medium-sized. The same CDR3 is also encoded by other DNA sequences in this sample. The chain uses TRBV4-1 and TRBJ1-4; 9 bases map to TRBD1. Germline CDR1 MGHRA, CDR2 YSYEKL. This CDR3 comprises 16 residues. The V segment lost 0 bases and the J segment 5 bases; nucleotides outside the gene matches: 4. Here the CDR3 DNA reads TGCGCCAGCAGCCAAGAACGGGGGACAGGGAATGAAAAACTGTTTTTT. Protein: CASSQERGTGNEKLFF.

The chain has TRBV6-1 and TRBJ1-2; tentative D call: TRBD1 (6 bases). Trimming stripped 1 base from V and 5 bases from J, with 11 bases between. The CDR3 has 14 residues. The germline gives CDR1 MNHNS, CDR2 SASEGT. CDR3 nucleotide sequence: TGTGCCAGCAGTGAAGGAGGGGGACCATATGGCTACACCTTC. Protein sequence: CASSEGGGPYGYTF.

This clone was counted only a few times. The chain joins TRBV4-2 to TRBJ2-3; 11 bases are a match to TRBD2. J lost 2 bases, V lost 1 base, and 5 bases had no gene match. The CDR3 loop spans 17 amino acids. In germline, CDR1 is LGHNA, CDR2 YNFKEQ. The CDR3 is CASSQASGGINTDTQYF. Written as DNA, the CDR3 is TGTGCCAGCAGCCAAGCTAGCGGGGGGATAAACACAGATACGCAGTATTTT.

The CDR3 loop reads CASSRYDRADEKLFF. DNA of the CDR3: TGTGCCAGCAGCCGATACGACAGGGCGGATGAAAAACTGTTTTTT. This chain links TRBV5-5 with TRBJ1-4, with 7 nucleotides matching TRBD1. Looked up from germline, CDR1 is SGHKS and CDR2 is YYEKEE (reference sequence). The CDR3 consists of 15 residues. The V gene end was trimmed by 4 bases and the J gene end by 6 bases; junction bases not matched to a gene: 9.